Below are 21 T cell receptor beta chains sequenced from a single sample in a study of blood T cell repertoires in COVID-19. Only in-frame clones appear in the TCRdb table, and some are missing; sequencing was by immunoSEQ multiplex PCR. The sample yields around 500,000 clones, around 85% seen once. The sample was PBMCs or T cells enriched from blood (not recorded which). These receptors originate from a woman in her fifties or sixties who had recovered from COVID-19.

V and J are TRBV7-9 and TRBJ2-2; no definite D call. CDR3 length: 14 amino acids. Germline CDR1 is SEHNR and CDR2 is FQNEAQ (reference sequence). Trimming shortened V by 2 bases and J by 0 bases, and 4 bases separated the two germline ends. The CDR3: CASSLLANTGELFF. As DNA, the CDR3 is TGTGCCAGCAGCTTACTAGCGAACACCGGGGAGCTGTTTTTT.

The chain couples TRBV27 to TRBJ2-2; D is undetermined. The CDR3 has 14 residues. Germline lookup yields CDR1 MNHEY and CDR2 SMNVEV (reference sequence). The V and J ends lost 3 bases and 3 bases respectively, with 8 bases between them. In nucleotides, the CDR3 is TGTGCCAGCAGTTTCGTACGGGACACCGGGGAGCTGTTTTTT. This codes for CASSFVRDTGELFF.

This clone was counted between two and nine times. This chain joins TRBV4-2 and TRBJ1-6; TRBD1 agrees at 8 bases. CDR3 size: 18 residues. Germline lookup yields CDR1 LGHNA and CDR2 YNFKEQ. V shed 0 bases, J shed 7 bases, and the junction held 11 bases outside the gene matches. The CDR3 sequence: CASSQDRRRTGNNSPLHF. CDR3 nucleotide sequence: TGTGCCAGCAGCCAAGATAGGAGGCGGACAGGGAACAATTCACCCCTCCACTTT.

The rearrangement links TRBV2 to TRBJ1-2; D gene ambiguous. The CDR3 spans 15 residues. V was clipped by 0 bases and J by 4 bases, with 12 bases between them. Germline assignment: CDR1 SNHLY and CDR2 FYNNEI. This chain's CDR3 is CASSEALQYLYGYTF. The CDR3 DNA sequence: TGTGCCAGCAGTGAAGCGCTTCAGTACCTCTATGGCTACACCTTC.

V usage is TRBV5-1 and J usage is TRBJ2-3, with TRBD1 matching over 9 bases. CDR3 length: 16 amino acids. Germline V CDR1 and CDR2: SGHRS, YFSETQ. Trimming at V came to 2 bases and at J to 3 bases, leaving 7 bases not matched to a gene. The CDR3 bases are TGCGCCAGCAGCTTACAACCCGGACAGGGGACAGATACGCAGTATTTT. Its protein product is CASSLQPGQGTDTQYF.

The chain has TRBV7-9 and TRBJ2-1, with a possible D match to TRBD2 (5 bases). Trimming cost V 3 bases and J 12 bases, with 12 bases left between them. Germline V lookup: CDR1 SEHNR, CDR2 FQNEAQ (reference sequence). CDR3 length: 12 amino acids. Here the CDR3 DNA reads TGTGCCAGCAGCTTGGACTCGACCCCGCAGTTCTTC. Translating it yields CASSLDSTPQFF.

The V call is TRBV7-6, the J call TRBJ2-1; 7 positions match TRBD1. With V trimmed by 6 bases and J by 6 bases, 11 bases remained unmatched. Germline V gives CDR1 SGHVS, CDR2 FNYEAQ. CDR3 size: 15 residues. CDR3 sequence reads: CASSSIPSGGNEQFF. The CDR3 nucleotides are TGTGCCAGCAGTTCCATTCCCTCAGGGGGCAATGAGCAGTTCTTC.

This rearrangement joins TRBV14 to TRBJ2-5; a possible D gene is TRBD2 (6 bases). V was clipped by 1 base and J by 1 base, with 7 bases between them. This CDR3 contains 14 residues. The V gene's germline CDR1 is SGHDN and CDR2 FVKESK. The CDR3 sequence: CASSQVAVQETQYF. In DNA, the CDR3 is TGTGCCAGCAGCCAAGTAGCGGTCCAAGAGACCCAGTACTTC.

The genes are TRBV5-1 and TRBJ1-1; D uncertain. Germline loops: CDR1 SGHRS, CDR2 YFSETQ. The CDR3 extends over 14 amino acids. V lost 4 bases to trimming and J lost 4 bases, with 14 bases between them. CDR3 sequence reads: CASSPPDSGTEAFF. Here the CDR3 DNA reads TGCGCCAGCAGCCCGCCGGACTCGGGCACTGAAGCTTTCTTT. Full variable domain (missing parts from reference TRBV5-1 and TRBJ1-1): KAGVTQTPRYLIKTRGQQVTLSCSPISGHRSVSWYQQTPGQGLQFLFEYFSETQRNKGNFPGRFSGRQFSNSRSEMNVSTLELGDSALYLCASSPPDSGTEAFFGQGTRLTVV.

The chain carries TRBV13 and TRBJ1-1; TRBD1 might be the D (6 bases). Looked up from germline, CDR1 is PRHDT and CDR2 is FYEKMQ (reference sequence). The CDR3 has 13 residues. Trimming shortened V by 8 bases and J by 0 bases, and 10 bases separated the two germline ends. In nucleotides, the CDR3 is TGTGCCAGCGTAGGACAGCTGAACACTGAAGCTTTCTTT. This encodes CASVGQLNTEAFF.

This clone is a singleton in its sample. The chain employs TRBV24-1 and TRBJ2-5; possibly TRBD1 for D (6 bases). The CDR3 totals 15 residues. Germline V gives CDR1 KGHDR, CDR2 SFDVKD. Trimming took 3 bases from V and 5 from J, leaving 15 bases between them. In nucleotides, the CDR3 is TGTGCCACCAGTGATCCTTACAGGGCCGGGGAGACCCAGTACTTC. This codes for CATSDPYRAGETQYF.

The chain employs TRBV29-1 and TRBJ2-1; the D gene is possibly TRBD1 (6 bases). V lost 6 bases, J lost 4 bases, and 16 bases lay in between. The V gene's germline CDR1 is SQVTM and CDR2 ANQGSEA. The length of the CDR3 is 14 residues. CDR3 in DNA: TGCAGCGTACGGGCCCAGGGGCGATACAATGAGCAGTTCTTC. As protein: CSVRAQGRYNEQFF.

This clone was observed a handful of times. This chain joins TRBV27 and TRBJ2-1; 9 bases match TRBD2. The germline gives CDR1 MNHEY, CDR2 SMNVEV (reference sequence). The CDR3 consists of 12 residues. Trimming removed 9 bases from V and 6 bases from J; junction bases left unmatched: 3. CDR3 residues: CASGGGANEQFF. CDR3 DNA: TGTGCCAGTGGCGGGGGGGCCAATGAGCAGTTCTTC.

The genes are TRBV13 and TRBJ1-1, with a tentative D call TRBD1 (5 bases). With 6 bases removed from V and 1 base from J, the gap between germline ends came to 12 bases. This CDR3 region has 14 residues. Germline CDR1 and CDR2: PRHDT and FYEKMQ (reference sequence). The CDR3 loop reads CASRTRAENTEAFF. The CDR3 DNA sequence: TGTGCCAGCAGAACCAGGGCGGAGAACACTGAAGCTTTCTTT.

This clone has just a few counts. CDR3 coding DNA: TGTGCCATCAGTAGGACAGGGCCAAGTACAACTAATGAAAAACTGTTTTTT. Translated: CAISRTGPSTTNEKLFF. The chain links TRBV10-3 to TRBJ1-4; 8 bases map to TRBD1. This CDR3 is built from 17 residues. The junction had 8 bases not matched to a gene; V was cut back by 5 bases and J by 0 bases. Germline V lookup: CDR1 ENHRY, CDR2 SYGVKD.

The V and J genes are TRBV5-1 and TRBJ1-1; D unresolved. Trimming stripped 4 bases from V and 4 bases from J, with 11 bases between. The V gene's germline CDR1 is SGHRS and CDR2 YFSETQ. The CDR3 is made up of 13 amino acids. The CDR3: CASSVGGPTEAFF. The CDR3 nucleotides read TGCGCCAGCAGCGTTGGAGGGCCCACTGAAGCTTTCTTT.

This rearrangement joins TRBV30 to TRBJ1-5, with TRBD1 identical over 8 bases. Germline V CDR1 and CDR2: GTSNPN, SVGIG (reference sequence). The CDR3 sequence is 16 residues long. Trimming at V came to 1 base and at J to 0 bases, leaving 5 bases not matched to a gene. The CDR3 protein is CAWSDSRGHSNQPQHF. DNA for the CDR3: TGTGCCTGGAGTGACAGCAGGGGGCATAGCAATCAGCCCCAGCATTTT. Full variable domain (remainder filled in from reference TRBV30 and TRBJ1-5): SQTIHQWPATLVQPVGSPLSLECTVEGTSNPNLYWYRQAAGRGLQLLFYSVGIGQISSEVPQNLSASRPQDRQFILSSKKLLLSDSGFYLCAWSDSRGHSNQPQHFGDGTRLSIL.

Remarks on this clone: Other DNA sequences in the sample encode the same CDR3. This sequence joins TRBV4-1 and TRBJ2-1; TRBD1 aligns across 7 bases. Losses at the gene ends were 0 bases for V and 3 bases for J; bases not matched to a gene: 5. Germline assignment: CDR1 MGHRA and CDR2 YSYEKL. The CDR3 contains 16 residues. The CDR3, as DNA: TGCGCCAGCAGCCAAGATCTGGCAGGGGGCTACAATGAGCAGTTCTTC. Translation gives CASSQDLAGGYNEQFF.

The J gene is TRBJ2-7, the V gene TRBV27; TRBD2 agrees at 8 bases. CDR3 length: 16 amino acids. The germline CDR1 and CDR2 sequences are MNHEY and SMNVEV (reference sequence). Trimming took 6 bases from V and 0 from J; bases not matched to a gene: 10. CDR3 nucleotide sequence: TGTGCCAGCAGAAGAACCGCGGGGGGCGACTCCTACGAGCAGTACTTC. This translates into CASRRTAGGDSYEQYF.

This sequence joins TRBV19 and TRBJ1-1; no clear D gene. Per the germline V gene, CDR1 is LNHDA and CDR2 is SQIVND (reference sequence). This CDR3 has 15 amino acids. Trimming removed 4 bases at V and 0 bases at J, with 12 bases between. DNA of the CDR3: TGTGCCAGTAGTACGACACCTTACATGAACACTGAAGCTTTCTTT. Protein product: CASSTTPYMNTEAFF. Together with reference TRBV19 and TRBJ1-1, the CDR3 gives the full variable domain: DGGITQSPKYLFRKEGQNVTLSCEQNLNHDAMYWYRQDPGQGLRLIYYSQIVNDFQKGDIAEGYSVSREKKESFPLTVTSAQKNPTAFYLCASSTTPYMNTEAFFGQGTRLTVV.

The gene calls are TRBV19 and TRBJ2-4, with TRBD1 matching over 10 bases. CDR1 and CDR2 from the germline V gene are LNHDA and SQIVND (reference sequence). J lost 7 bases, V lost 9 bases, and 3 bases had no gene match. The CDR3 extends over 12 amino acids. The chain's CDR3 is CASRTGGNIQYF. CDR3 sequence (DNA): TGTGCCAGCCGGACAGGGGGGAACATTCAGTACTTC.